This passage covers 8 T cell receptor beta chains from one sample sequenced in a study of human T cells and chemical hapten exposure (dated by TCRdb to 2020 to 2023). Per the publication, the time point label means: pre-sensitization, week 0. Reading the label with the study, this specimen's treatment or condition is: therapeutic diphenylcyclopropenone sensitization with weekly scalp DPC. Total RNA was isolated from unfractionated whole blood collected in Tempus Blood RNA tubes. The library was produced with RACE. TCRdb records NextSeq 500 as the sequencer. TCRdb cleaned the public reads at Q25 with fastp, built clones with MiXCR and kept in-frame beta chains. Each CDR3 protein appears once, grouped with its most common genes and DNA. Here the sample has roughly 36,000 distinct CDR3 sequences; 10% occur a single time. Roughly 27% of the sample rests with the top ten. The input for sequencing was whole blood, taken in connection with sensitization to the hapten diphenylcyclopropenone (DPC). Receptor source: a middle-aged man with alopecia areata. Some clones in this sample may be carry-over from other donors' samples.

The DNA of the CDR3 is TGTGCCAGCAGCTTGAGCGGGAGTGCTCACGAGCAGTACTTC. It encodes CASSLSGSAHEQYF. J is TRBJ2-7 and V is TRBV7-2, with 8 bases fitting TRBD2. Trimming cost V 3 bases and J 5 bases; bases outside gene matches: 6. Germline V CDR1 and CDR2: SGHTA, FQGNSA. CDR3 length: 14 amino acids.

In this sample, this clonotype turned up many times. The chain employs TRBV5-1 and TRBJ2-7; 8 bases match TRBD1. The CDR3 contains 16 residues. V lost 0 bases to trimming and J lost 5 bases; unmatched junction nucleotides: 10. Germline V lookup: CDR1 SGHRS, CDR2 YFSETQ. The DNA for the CDR3 is TGCGCCAGCAGCTTGGCCGTCCAGGGGGCAGGGGACGAGCAGTACTTC. Translation gives CASSLAVQGAGDEQYF.

V is TRBV2 and J is TRBJ2-3; no clear D gene. V was trimmed by 7 bases and J by 6 bases, leaving 8 bases between them. Germline loops: CDR1 SNHLY, CDR2 FYNNEI. This CDR3 is 11 amino acids long. CDR3 sequence reads: CASTPEDTQYF. DNA of the CDR3: TGTGCCAGCACGCCTGAGGATACGCAGTATTTT.

At least ten counts were recorded for this clonotype. The V call is TRBV6-2 or TRBV6-3, the J call TRBJ2-1, with 9 positions matching TRBD1. CDR1 is MNHEY and CDR2 is SVGEGT in the germline V gene. Trimming cost V 6 bases and J 0 bases; bases outside gene matches: 9. The CDR3 contains 17 residues. In nucleotides, the CDR3 is TGTGCCAGCAGGCGCGACAGGGGGACAAGCTCCTACAATGAGCAGTTCTTC. This codes for CASRRDRGTSSYNEQFF.

This clonotype was seen ten or more times. J is TRBJ2-5 and V is TRBV2; D is possibly TRBD2 (5 bases). The germline CDR1 and CDR2 sequences are SNHLY and FYNNEI. The CDR3 is 10 amino acids. V shed 6 bases and J shed 10 bases, with 9 bases lying between them. The CDR3 is CASRQEDQYF. The CDR3 DNA sequence: TGTGCCAGCAGGCAGGAGGACCAGTACTTC.

This clonotype appeared many times. The chain has TRBV10-3 and TRBJ2-2, with 10 bases that match TRBD1. The CDR3 extends over 15 amino acids. Germline V gene lookup returns CDR1 ENHRY and CDR2 SYGVKD. V gave up 7 bases and J gave up 3 bases; unmatched junction bases: 5. The CDR3 region has the DNA TGTGCCATCACCAGCGGACAGGGGGACACCGGGGAGCTGTTTTTT. Encoded protein: CAITSGQGDTGELFF.

This clonotype was seen many times. The rearrangement uses TRBV28 and TRBJ2-7, with 9 bases aligning to TRBD2. CDR3 size: 14 residues. V trimming: 6 bases; J trimming: 5 bases; junction bases outside the gene matches: 8. CDR1 MDHEN and CDR2 SYDVKM come from the germline V gene. CDR3 loop: CASSRRLAVHEQYF. The CDR3 DNA is TGTGCCAGCAGCCGCAGACTAGCGGTACACGAGCAGTACTTC.

This clonotype was observed at least ten times. The CDR3 reads CASSDSDTGELFF. The CDR3 nucleotides read TGTGCCAGCAGTGATAGCGACACCGGGGAGCTGTTTTTT. The rearrangement joins TRBV6-4 to TRBJ2-2, with a possible D match to TRBD2 (5 bases). V was trimmed by 3 bases and J by 3 bases, leaving 5 bases between them. Germline CDR1 and CDR2: MRHNA and SNTAGT. The CDR3 has 13 amino acids.